This T cell receptor beta chain was recorded in a study of blood T cell repertoires in COVID-19. For the study at large: PBMCs, B-cell-depleted T cells, or T cells were the source of the cDNA or gDNA that made up the material.

Trimming took off 0 bases at V and 1 base at J, with 9 bases between the two ends. CDR1 and CDR2 from the germline V gene are MNHNY and SVGAGI (reference sequence). This CDR3 has 15 residues. Produced via immunoSEQ multiplex PCR; TCRdb's table is partial and in-frame only. The top ten clones hold about 2.4% of a sample with roughly 140,000 clones, about nine tenths of them seen once. The sample taken for sequencing was peripheral blood. The rearrangement joins TRBV6-6 to TRBJ2-5, with D unclear. The clonotype originates from a woman between 65 and 79 years old with acute or convalescent COVID-19. The CDR3 coding sequence is TGTGCCAGCAGTTACTCGACCTTAGCCCAAGAGACCCAGTACTTC. Translating it yields CASSYSTLAQETQYF.